This T cell receptor (beta chain) is from a study of blood T cell repertoires in COVID-19. Some clones are missing from TCRdb's copy, which holds only in-frame ones; the method was immunoSEQ multiplex PCR. The data contain 350,000 to 400,000 clones, more than 85% of them singletons. The J segment lost 7 bases and the V segment lost 2 bases, leaving 7 bases of the junction unmatched. The CDR3 has 15 amino acids. Germline V gene sequence: CDR1 KGHSH, CDR2 LQKENI. All enrollees were about 18 to 90 years old and from about 24 US areas. The receptor was isolated from a woman aged 25 to 39 who had recovered from COVID-19. Source material: PBMCs or T cells enriched from blood (not recorded which). The V and J genes are TRBV18 and TRBJ2-2; 7 nucleotides line up with TRBD1. In nucleotides, the CDR3 is TGTGCCAGCTCACCAGAGGGGGCGGCCATCGGGGAGCTGTTTTTT. It codes for CASSPEGAAIGELFF.